The 21 T cell receptor beta chains reported below all come from one sample, sequenced in a study of blood T cell repertoires in COVID-19 (dated by TCRdb to the early 2020s). Library creation used the immunoSEQ multiplex PCR assay. The table comes from immuneACCESS by way of TCRdb, which keeps in-frame sequences with V and J called. Part of the clones is missing from these tables; in studies checked, under half for an unresolved V gene and the rest for unknown reasons. Present in this sample are about 87,000 clones, about 85% of which were seen just once. Just over 3% of the sample lies in the top ten. The source material was peripheral blood. The receptors derive from a woman older than 75 with COVID-19, enrolled during active disease.

The chain is built from TRBV18 and TRBJ2-7; maybe TRBD1 (6 bases). Germline V gives CDR1 KGHSH, CDR2 LQKENI. The CDR3 is made up of 12 amino acids. V was clipped by 6 bases and J by 5 bases, with 11 bases between them. As DNA, the CDR3 is TGTGCCAGCTCCTTCGCAGGGGACGAGCAGTACTTC. As protein: CASSFAGDEQYF.

The rearrangement joins TRBV4-2 to TRBJ2-3; TRBD2 agrees at 8 bases. Looked up from germline, CDR1 is LGHNA and CDR2 is YNFKEQ. The CDR3 sequence is 16 residues long. After removal of 2 bases from V and 2 bases from J, the junction contained 6 bases not matched to a gene. The CDR3 is CASSQPRGGLTDTQYF. In DNA, the CDR3 is TGTGCCAGCAGCCAACCCCGGGGGGGCCTCACAGATACGCAGTATTTT.

This clone was seen more than once but under ten times. The rearrangement links TRBV29-1 to TRBJ1-1; TRBD1 is a possible D gene (6 bases). V was shortened by 7 bases and J by 8 bases, with 20 bases between the two germline ends. The germline CDR1 and CDR2 sequences are SQVTM and ANQGSEA. CDR3 length: 13 amino acids. For the CDR3, the DNA is TGCAGCGGGAAGGGTTCGGGGGGCGAGGAAGCTTTCTTT. Its protein product is CSGKGSGGEEAFF.

The chain employs TRBV5-4 and TRBJ1-2; TRBD1 might be the D (5 bases). V lost 0 bases to trimming and J lost 4 bases, with 13 bases between them. This CDR3 has 15 residues. Looked up from germline, CDR1 is SGHNT and CDR2 is YYREEE (reference sequence). The CDR3 nucleotides read TGTGCCAGCAGCTTGGCCAAAGACAGCTTCTATGGCTACACCTTC. Its protein product is CASSLAKDSFYGYTF.

This clone showed up just once. The chain combines TRBV5-4 with TRBJ2-5; weak D call: TRBD1 (5 bases). The CDR3 is made up of 12 amino acids. V lost 4 bases to trimming and J lost 5 bases, with 9 bases between them. The germline V gene encodes CDR1 SGHNT and CDR2 YYREEE (reference sequence). This CDR3 is CASSPRGETQYF. Written as DNA, the CDR3 is TGTGCCAGCAGCCCTAGGGGCGAGACCCAGTACTTC.

This chain links TRBV19 with TRBJ1-1; D ambiguous. This CDR3 region has 13 residues. From germline, CDR1 is LNHDA and CDR2 SQIVND (reference sequence). V was shortened by 5 bases and J by 7 bases, with 14 bases between the two germline ends. The DNA of the CDR3 is TGTGCCAGTAGTCTTGACATGATAAATGAAGCTTTCTTT. Protein: CASSLDMINEAFF. Full variable domain (remainder filled in from reference TRBV19 and TRBJ1-1): DGGITQSPKYLFRKEGQNVTLSCEQNLNHDAMYWYRQDPGQGLRLIYYSQIVNDFQKGDIAEGYSVSREKKESFPLTVTSAQKNPTAFYLCASSLDMINEAFFGQGTRLTVV.

The gene calls are TRBV6-1 and TRBJ1-1; D is possibly TRBD1 (6 bases). V shed 2 bases and J shed 3 bases, with 10 bases lying between them. CDR3 length: 14 residues. Germline CDR1 MNHNS, CDR2 SASEGT. In DNA, the CDR3 is TGTGCCAGCAGTGAACGAGGACAGTACACTGAAGCTTTCTTT. Residues: CASSERGQYTEAFF.

There are a few counts of this clone. The V gene is TRBV6-5, the J gene TRBJ1-6; tentatively, D is TRBD1 (6 bases). In germline, CDR1 is MNHEY, CDR2 SVGAGI. This CDR3 has 14 amino acids. V lost 5 bases, J lost 7 bases, and 12 bases lay in between. In nucleotides, the CDR3 is TGTGCCAGCAGTAAGGCAGGGGACAATTCACCCCTCCACTTT. It encodes CASSKAGDNSPLHF.

V and J are TRBV28 and TRBJ2-5; 8 bases fit TRBD1. Per germline, CDR1 MDHEN and CDR2 SYDVKM. The CDR3 is 16 amino acids. Trimming cost V 6 bases and J 4 bases; bases outside gene matches: 13. The CDR3 DNA follows: TGTGCCAGCAGATCCCCCCCGGACAGGGACGGAGAGACCCAGTACTTC. Its protein is CASRSPPDRDGETQYF.

This clone was seen just once. The chain couples TRBV5-4 to TRBJ2-5; a possible D gene is TRBD1 (5 bases). Germline V gene lookup returns CDR1 SGHNT and CDR2 YYREEE (reference sequence). Trimming left V 0 bases short and J 3 bases short, with 6 bases between. The CDR3 has 13 residues. The CDR3 region is CASSLGQKETQYF. The DNA of the CDR3 is TGTGCCAGCAGCTTGGGACAGAAAGAGACCCAGTACTTC.

The CDR3: CASSLERLSEAFF. The CDR3 nucleotides are TGTGCCAGCAGCTTAGAGCGGTTGAGTGAAGCTTTCTTT. This rearrangement joins TRBV7-9 to TRBJ1-1; D is undetermined. Germline loops: CDR1 SEHNR, CDR2 FQNEAQ (reference sequence). The V gene lost 1 base and the J gene lost 7 bases, with 10 bases spanning the gap. The length of the CDR3 is 13 residues.

The chain uses TRBV7-6 and TRBJ1-1; D not resolved. The CDR3 has 13 residues. Trimming left V 1 base short and J 3 bases short, with 6 bases between. CDR1 is SGHVS, CDR2 FNYEAQ, per germline. The CDR3, as DNA: TGTGCCAGCAGCTTAGTGGCGGACACTGAAGCTTTCTTT. It yields the protein CASSLVADTEAFF.

This clone was detected once. The chain couples TRBV27 to TRBJ1-5; 8 nucleotides line up with TRBD1. Germline loops: CDR1 MNHEY, CDR2 SMNVEV (reference sequence). Trimming at V came to 6 bases and at J to 1 base, leaving 5 bases not matched to a gene. This CDR3 has 15 residues. The CDR3 DNA is TGTGCCAGCAGCCAAGACAGGGGCAGCAATCAGCCCCAGCATTTT. Amino acids: CASSQDRGSNQPQHF.

The chain has TRBV27 and TRBJ2-5; weak D call: TRBD1 (5 bases). The CDR3 loop spans 16 amino acids. CDR1 and CDR2 from the germline V gene are MNHEY and SMNVEV (reference sequence). V was clipped by 6 bases and J by 7 bases, with 24 bases between them. The CDR3, as DNA: TGTGCCAGCAGCTTAAAGATAGAAACCCCAAGGGGGACCCAGTACTTC. Encoded protein: CASSLKIETPRGTQYF.

The V gene is TRBV5-1, the J gene TRBJ2-4, with D possibly TRBD1 on 5 matching bases. Trimming cost V 4 bases and J 8 bases, with 16 bases left between them. The CDR3 is 14 amino acids. The germline CDR1 and CDR2 sequences are SGHRS and YFSETQ. The CDR3 coding sequence is TGCGCCAGCAGCGACCCGACAGTCAGCGACATTCAGTACTTC. The encoded protein is CASSDPTVSDIQYF.

V and J are TRBV28 and TRBJ2-5, with D possibly matching TRBD1 (7 bases). Trimming stripped 6 bases from V and 1 base from J, with 12 bases between. CDR1 and CDR2 from the germline V gene are MDHEN and SYDVKM. This CDR3 spans 14 amino acids. CDR3 protein: CASRSGGTQETQYF. The CDR3 bases are TGTGCCAGCAGGTCAGGGGGGACCCAAGAGACCCAGTACTTC.

The V gene is TRBV10-3, the J gene TRBJ1-1; the D is unclear. V lost 10 bases and J 3 bases, leaving 15 bases between the germline ends. The CDR3 has 13 amino acids. Germline V gene data show CDR1 as ENHRY and CDR2 as SYGVKD. CDR3 residues: CATTLFGDTEAFF. Written as DNA, the CDR3 is TGTGCCACCACGCTTTTCGGGGACACTGAAGCTTTCTTT.

The chain carries TRBV18 and TRBJ1-1, with 7 bases lining up with TRBD1. The CDR3 has 14 residues. V lost 2 bases, J lost 6 bases, and 6 bases stayed unmatched. Germline V gene lookup returns CDR1 KGHSH and CDR2 LQKENI. The CDR3 sequence: CASSPALQGSEAFF. For the CDR3, the DNA is TGTGCCAGCTCACCAGCTCTACAGGGGTCTGAAGCTTTCTTT.

This chain joins TRBV29-1 and TRBJ1-2, with TRBD1 matching 10 bases. There are 15 residues in the CDR3. Germline CDR1 reads SQVTM; CDR2 reads ANQGSEA. V shed 3 bases, J shed 4 bases, and the junction held 8 bases outside the gene matches. Here the CDR3 DNA reads TGCAGCGTTGACGTGGGGGACAGGGGTTCCTATGGCTACACCTTC. This sequence encodes CSVDVGDRGSYGYTF.

This chain connects TRBV21-1 to TRBJ1-5; TRBD1 is the table's D call and was not checked against the DNA. TRBV21-1 is an annotated pseudogene. This CDR3 contains 14 residues. CDR3 nucleotide sequence: TGTGCCACCTACAGGGGGCGTTTTAATCAGCCCCAGCATTTT. Protein product: CATYRGRFNQPQHF.

This chain uses TRBV30 with TRBJ1-1; D uncertain. The germline V gene encodes CDR1 GTSNPN and CDR2 SVGIG (reference sequence). The CDR3 extends over 14 amino acids. Trimming stripped 0 bases from V and 0 bases from J, with 8 bases between. CDR3 protein: CAWSVRRMNTEAFF. The CDR3 bases are TGTGCCTGGAGTGTAAGGCGGATGAACACTGAAGCTTTCTTT. The variable domain in full, completed from reference TRBV30 and TRBJ1-1, reads SQTIHQWPATLVQPVGSPLSLECTVEGTSNPNLYWYRQAAGRGLQLLFYSVGIGQISSEVPQNLSASRPQDRQFILSSKKLLLSDSGFYLCAWSVRRMNTEAFFGQGTRLTVV.